The clone carrying this TCR beta chain has just a few counts. Its target is not known. The record originates from a study of beta chain features in type 1 diabetes. Study-wide results and limits: Patients with type 1 diabetes carried fewer insertions and had more deletions at their VDJ junctions.

CDR1 and CDR2 (germline): MDHEN, SYDVKM. The CDR3 covers 12 residues. Between the trimmed V and J ends, which lost 4 bases and 3 bases, there was a span of 7 bases. Isolated RNA was reverse transcribed in full, so expressed TCRB transcripts were sequenced. Assay used: immunoSEQ multiplex PCR; TCRdb lists only in-frame clones, some missing. The repertoire holds 310,000 or so clones, with 11% as singletons. The chain links TRBV28 to TRBJ2-7, with D possibly being TRBD1 (6 bases). The clonotype comes from a woman aged 25-40 years in good health. The sequencing sample was made of naive CD4+ T cells from blood. CDR3 sequence: CASSWTDYEQYF. CDR3 bases: TGTGCCAGCAGTTGGACAGACTACGAGCAGTACTTC.